This TCR beta chain was found in a study of PD-1 blockade in classical Hodgkin lymphoma. General observations from the study: The baseline diversity of complete responders showed similarity to that of newly diagnosed patients.

For this clone: Its antigen is as yet unknown.

After autologous stem cell transplantation all patients relapsed, and prior brentuximab vedotin exposure differed between cohorts. Measured with immunoSEQ multiplex PCR; TCRdb has only the in-frame clones, and not every one. The sample shows approximately 57,000 clones, 80% to 95% of them seen only once. This CDR3 is 13 amino acids long. V was pared by 2 bases and J by 12 bases, with 15 bases between. Germline CDR1 and CDR2: SGHDT and YYEEEE. This clonotype was obtained from a human donor with classical Hodgkin lymphoma. The sequencing here drew on peripheral blood mononuclear cells (PBMCs), taken before the second cycle of nivolumab. This chain joins TRBV5-6 and TRBJ1-5, with D maybe TRBD1 (5 bases). The CDR3 nucleotides are TGTGCCAGCAGCTTAGGGACCGGCGGGTTCCAGCATTTT. Translating gives CASSLGTGGFQHF.